This T cell receptor beta chain was sequenced during a study of shared clonotypes between healthy human individuals. Findings and limits, study-wide: Sequencing depth was predicted to influence how clonotypes are shared among donors.

A remark on this clone: Its cognate antigen is unknown.

Execution of the assay was at deep level. With ten immunoSEQ deep assay plates, unsorted PBMC DNA underwent sequencing. Some clones are missing from TCRdb's copy, which holds only in-frame ones; the method was immunoSEQ multiplex PCR. Here the sample spans about 490,000 clones, about 79% being singletons. Specimen: PBMCs. The source is a woman aged 40 to 50 in good health. Some clones in this sample may be carry-over from other donors' samples.

This CDR3 reads CASSRTAMNTEAFF. DNA of the CDR3: TGCGCCAGCAGCCGTACAGCAATGAACACTGAAGCTTTCTTT. V and J are TRBV5-1 and TRBJ1-1; no firm D call. Trimming took 4 bases from V and 0 from J, leaving 10 bases between them. Germline loops: CDR1 SGHRS, CDR2 YFSETQ. This CDR3 region has 14 residues. Together with reference TRBV5-1 and TRBJ1-1, the CDR3 gives the full variable domain: KAGVTQTPRYLIKTRGQQVTLSCSPISGHRSVSWYQQTPGQGLQFLFEYFSETQRNKGNFPGRFSGRQFSNSRSEMNVSTLELGDSALYLCASSRTAMNTEAFFGQGTRLTVV.